This T cell receptor beta chain comes out of a study of identical twins (dated by TCRdb to 2016 to 2018). Concerning the study at large: To test whether fetal clonotypes persist, this study deep-sequenced TCR alpha and beta repertoires from monozygotic twins, from unrelated adults of various ages, and from cord blood. To rule out contamination, the twin experiments were replicated at different times with different library preparation protocols.

Libraries were built with 5' RACE. Sequenced on an Illumina HiSeq 2000. A universal primer binding site was introduced by template switching, and a unique molecular identifier was present in the final cDNA, enabling accurate counting of TCR cDNA molecules. First-strand cDNA for TCR alpha and beta chains was synthesized from specific primers in the conserved constant-segment region. To control for contamination, every cDNA library was double barcoded, receiving both a SMART-Mk sample barcode and Illumina barcodes. TruSeq adapter sequences, together with Illumina sample barcodes, were added in two successive PCR steps. The TCR alpha and beta cDNA libraries were sequenced on the Illumina HiSeq platform using custom primers. The authors' pipeline ran thus. Unique molecular identifiers were extracted from raw reads with MiGEC, and CDR3 positions were determined with MiXCR. For each individual, recombination models were inferred using an EM algorithm with the repgenHMM and IGoR tools. The tcR package in R was used for shared clonotype analysis, with sharing normalized by the product of cloneset sizes. Out-of-frame nonproductive sequences were analyzed to study raw recombination free of thymic and clonal selection effects. TCRdb reran the public reads through fastp at Q25 and MiXCR, keeping productive beta chains. Entries that share a CDR3 protein sequence are merged under the most common genes and DNA. TCRdb's processing, not the authors' own work, is the source of the V and J calls. Here the sample has roughly 220,000 distinct CDR3 sequences; approximately 7.1% occur a single time. The ten largest clonotypes hold more than 12% of the sample.

At the junction V is shortened by 7 bases and J by 3 bases, with 13 bases in between. Spanning cysteine to phenylalanine, the CDR3 consists of 14 amino acids. The DNA shown is the 42-base CDR3, in frame from base 1. Every donor was a healthy Caucasian. Three pairs of female monozygotic twins, all aged 18 to 29 years, were included in the twin cohort. CD4+ and CD8+ T cell populations were isolated with positive isolation kits from Invitrogen. Points the paper makes about the study in general: Because the same donors could not be followed over many years, conclusions were based on cross-sectional statistical analysis. Abundant cord blood beta clonotypes carried fewer insertions; young adult naive repertoires showed a weaker similar trend, while memory repertoires showed none. A weaker excess of twin sharing was found in beta out-of-frame sequences because the signal-to-noise ratio was lowered by fewer shared sequences. Out-of-frame TCR alpha sequences shared between twins showed an excess of low generation-probability sequences compared with coincidental sharing between unrelated individuals. Recombination models systematically underestimated out-of-frame TCR alpha sharing in monozygotic twins but agreed with sharing between unrelated individuals. Invariant T cells such as MAIT and iNKT could partly confound zero-insertion analyses, although diverse VJ usage argued against such confounding for most clonotypes.

This clonotype was picked up many times. Its binding antigen is unknown. Base quality data are lacking; no much larger clone is found one base away. This sample also appeared in a second study, on T cells expressing NK-cell markers. The second study, in turn, reports: Fewer than ten donors provided sorted CD3+CD56+NKG2C+, CD3+CD56+NKG2C- and CD3+CD56-NKG2C+ T-cell subsets, whose TCR beta-chain repertoires were profiled. Among the eight sequenced donors, seven were HCMV-seropositive and one was HCMV-seronegative. To restrict sorting to alphabetaTCR-expressing T cells, an anti-gammadeltaTCR antibody was added in several experiments. For six donors, the dominant CD3+CD56+NKG2C+ clonotypes were among the top 10 CD8+ clonotypes and accounted for 1.0-7.0% of CD8+ T cells. Those dominant clonotypes were again the most abundant among CD3+CD56-NKG2C+ cells in four donors, at 28.3-60.1%. Whether the expanded NKG2C-expressing T cell clones were specific for HCMV antigens was left unclear. Randomly selected healthy volunteers, three men and five women, were used as the eight sequenced donors. HCMV serostatus was determined by detecting HCMV-specific IgG in serum with a commercial ELISA kit. MIGEC was used to demultiplex reads and group the reads by UMI, and MiTCR was used to assemble and quantify clonotypes. To exclude erroneous sequences, only TCR cDNA sequences supported by at least two reads were retained. The tcR package was used for downstream repertoire analysis, with clonotypes matched between fractions based on CDR3 nucleotide sequence plus V segment. Antigen specificity was annotated against VDJdb with VDJmatch, allowing one amino acid substitution in CDR3.

The chain links TRBV12-3 or TRBV12-4 with TRBJ1-5, with the identity of the D gene unclear. The sequencing input was CD8+ T cells sorted from blood. The TCR comes from a woman under 30 in good health. The DNA sequence reads TGTGCCAGCAACCCGGGGTTCTTCAATCAGCCCCAGCATTTT. Protein translation: CASNPGFFNQPQHF.